This T cell receptor (beta chain) was sequenced during a study of blood T cell repertoires in COVID-19. Overall study context: The cDNA or gDNA used as material had been derived from T cells, B-cell-depleted T cells, or PBMCs.

Per the original data handling: Nucleated cell counts were estimated from reference gene primer amplification. TCRdb's table, derived via immunoSEQ multiplex PCR, lists solely in-frame clones and lacks some. That table furnishes V, J and clone size, whereas the DNA furnished D and trimming. The table lists approximately 160,000 clones, roughly 77% of them singletons. The CDR3 covers 13 residues. The ends were cut back, 7 bases at V and 1 base at J, with 8 bases in the middle. CDR1 and CDR2 from the germline V gene are SGHVS and FQNEAQ. The sequenced sample consisted of peripheral blood. The sequence was collected from a human donor in a cohort sampled during active COVID-19. The chain recombines TRBV7-8 with TRBJ1-3, with no clear D. The CDR3 nucleotides are TGTGCCAGCATCTCAGGATCTGGAAACACCATATATTTT. Translated, it gives CASISGSGNTIYF.